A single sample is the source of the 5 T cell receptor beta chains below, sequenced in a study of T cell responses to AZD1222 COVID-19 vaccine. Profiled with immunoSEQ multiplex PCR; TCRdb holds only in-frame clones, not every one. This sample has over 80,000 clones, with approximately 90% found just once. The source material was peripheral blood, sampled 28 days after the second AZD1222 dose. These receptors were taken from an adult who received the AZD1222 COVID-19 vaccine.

Here the CDR3 DNA reads TGTGCCAGCTCAATCCAGCTCTCTGGAAACACCATATATTTT. Translated: CASSIQLSGNTIYF. The chain links TRBV18 to TRBJ1-3; D gene ambiguous. V lost 5 bases to trimming and J lost 0 bases, with 8 bases between them. The length of the CDR3 is 14 residues. CDR1 and CDR2 (germline): KGHSH, LQKENI.

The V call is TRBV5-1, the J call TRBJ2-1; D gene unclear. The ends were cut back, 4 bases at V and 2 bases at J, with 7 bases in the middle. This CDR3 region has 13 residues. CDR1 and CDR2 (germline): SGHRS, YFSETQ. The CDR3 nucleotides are TGCGCCAGCAGCCCCGAACCCTACAATGAGCAGTTCTTC. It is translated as CASSPEPYNEQFF.

The CDR3 loop is CASSLGGPGGANVLTF. The CDR3, as DNA: TGTGCCAGCAGCTTAGGGGGTCCGGGTGGGGCCAACGTCCTGACTTTC. The rearrangement joins TRBV7-6 to TRBJ2-6; D gene uncertain. CDR3 size: 16 residues. With 1 base removed from V and 3 bases from J, the gap between germline ends came to 10 bases. Germline values: CDR1 SGHVS, CDR2 FNYEAQ.

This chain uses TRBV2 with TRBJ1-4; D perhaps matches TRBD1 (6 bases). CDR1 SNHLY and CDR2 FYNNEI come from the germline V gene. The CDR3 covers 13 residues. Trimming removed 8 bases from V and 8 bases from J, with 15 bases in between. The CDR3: CASGSRGGEKLFF. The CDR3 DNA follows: TGTGCCAGCGGAAGCAGGGGAGGGGAAAAACTGTTTTTT.

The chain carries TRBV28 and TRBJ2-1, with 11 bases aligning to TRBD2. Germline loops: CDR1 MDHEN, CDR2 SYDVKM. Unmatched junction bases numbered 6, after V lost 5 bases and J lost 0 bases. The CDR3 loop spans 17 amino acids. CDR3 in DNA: TGTGCCAGCAGTGGCGGGACTAGCGGATTCTCCTACAATGAGCAGTTCTTC. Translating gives CASSGGTSGFSYNEQFF.